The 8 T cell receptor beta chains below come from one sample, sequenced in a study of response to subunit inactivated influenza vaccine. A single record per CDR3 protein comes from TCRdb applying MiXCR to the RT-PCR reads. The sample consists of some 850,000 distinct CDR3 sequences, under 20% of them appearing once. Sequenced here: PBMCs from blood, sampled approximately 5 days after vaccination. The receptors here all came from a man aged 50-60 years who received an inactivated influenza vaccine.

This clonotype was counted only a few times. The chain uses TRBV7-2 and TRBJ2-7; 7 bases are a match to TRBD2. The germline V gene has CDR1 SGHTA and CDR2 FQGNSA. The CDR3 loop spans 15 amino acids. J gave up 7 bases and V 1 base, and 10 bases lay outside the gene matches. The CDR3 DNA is TGTGCCAGCAGCTTAGAGGGAGGGCCTCGTAGGGAGCAGTACTTC. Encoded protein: CASSLEGGPRREQYF. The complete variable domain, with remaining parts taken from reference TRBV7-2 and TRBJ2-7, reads GAGVSQSPSNKVTEKGKDVELRCDPISGHTALYWYRQSLGQGLEFLIYFQGNSAPDKSGLPSDRFSAERTGGSVSTLTIQRTQQEDSAVYLCASSLEGGPRREQYFGPGTRLTVT.

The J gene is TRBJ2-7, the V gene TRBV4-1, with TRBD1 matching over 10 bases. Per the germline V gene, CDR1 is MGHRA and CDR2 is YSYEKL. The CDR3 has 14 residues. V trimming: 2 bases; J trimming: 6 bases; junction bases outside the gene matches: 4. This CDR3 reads CASSQWDRGVEQYF. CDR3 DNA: TGCGCCAGCAGCCAATGGGACAGGGGAGTCGAGCAGTACTTC.

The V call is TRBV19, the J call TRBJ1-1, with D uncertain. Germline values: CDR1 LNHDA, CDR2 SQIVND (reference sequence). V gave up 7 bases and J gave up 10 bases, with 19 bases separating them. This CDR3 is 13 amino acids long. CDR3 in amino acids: CASIPTGVPGAFF. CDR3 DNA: TGTGCCAGTATTCCAACCGGGGTCCCTGGAGCTTTCTTT.

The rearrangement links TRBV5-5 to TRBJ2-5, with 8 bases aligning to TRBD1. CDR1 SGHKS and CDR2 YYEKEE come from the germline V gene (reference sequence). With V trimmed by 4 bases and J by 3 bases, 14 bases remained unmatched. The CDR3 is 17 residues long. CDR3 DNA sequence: TGTGCCAGCAGCCTCGGAAGGACAGGGCTCCCTAAAGAGACCCAGTACTTC. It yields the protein CASSLGRTGLPKETQYF.

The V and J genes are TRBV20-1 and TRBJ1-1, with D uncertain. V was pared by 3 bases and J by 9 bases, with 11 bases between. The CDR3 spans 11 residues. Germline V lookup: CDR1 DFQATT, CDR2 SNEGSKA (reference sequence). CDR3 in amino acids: CSASRTEKAFF. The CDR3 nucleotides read TGCAGTGCTAGTCGGACGGAGAAAGCTTTCTTT.

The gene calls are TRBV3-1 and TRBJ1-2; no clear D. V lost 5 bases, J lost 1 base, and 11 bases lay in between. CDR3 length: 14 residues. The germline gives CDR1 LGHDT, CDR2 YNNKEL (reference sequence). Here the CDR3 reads CASSSRIFNYGYTF. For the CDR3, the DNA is TGTGCCAGCAGCTCCCGGATATTTAACTATGGCTACACCTTC.

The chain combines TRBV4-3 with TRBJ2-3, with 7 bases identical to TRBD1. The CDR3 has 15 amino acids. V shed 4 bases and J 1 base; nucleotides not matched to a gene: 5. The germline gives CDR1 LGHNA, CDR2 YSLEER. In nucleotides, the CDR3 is TGCGCCAGCAGCCGACGGACAGGAGGCACAGATACGCAGTATTTT. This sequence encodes CASSRRTGGTDTQYF.

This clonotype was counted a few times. The CDR3 region is CASCPSYNEQFF. CDR3 nucleotides: TGTGCCAGCTGCCCTTCCTACAATGAGCAGTTCTTC. This chain joins TRBV12-3 or TRBV12-4 and TRBJ2-1; no firm D call. With 8 bases removed from V and 1 base from J, the gap between germline ends came to 6 bases. This CDR3 is 12 amino acids long.